The source of this T cell receptor beta chain is a study of cytomegalovirus exposure and HLA in healthy donors. Use of 60 Vbeta and 13 Jbeta primers characterized the PCR. Assay used: immunoSEQ multiplex PCR; TCRdb lists only in-frame clones, some missing. The sample comprises 55,000 to 75,000 clones, almost 70% of which are singletons, and 17% rests with the top ten. The V end was cut by 2 bases, the J end by 2 bases, with 13 bases between. This CDR3 region has 15 residues. Germline lookup yields CDR1 ENHRY and CDR2 SYGVKD. The sequencing input was PBMCs. The clonotype was recovered from a man aged 35 to 55 in good health and CMV-seropositive. The chain recombines TRBV10-3 with TRBJ2-7; D possibly corresponds to TRBD2 (5 bases). CDR3 sequence (DNA): TGTGCCATCAGTGAGACGGAGGTTAACGCCTACGAGCAGTACTTC. Amino acids: CAISETEVNAYEQYF.